One sample yielded the 26 T cell receptor beta chains listed below, sequenced in a study of early stage breast cancer tumors. The assay was immunoSEQ multiplex PCR, and TCRdb's table has in-frame clones only and misses some. The sample has tens of thousands of clones, around 80% seen once; the top ten hold roughly 3.4%. The sequencing input was blood. The receptor set was obtained from a person aged 30-39 years with breast cancer.

This clone showed up just once. This rearrangement joins TRBV7-2 to TRBJ2-4, with D possibly being TRBD1 or TRBD2 (7 bases each). V gave up 4 bases and J gave up 7 bases, with 17 bases separating them. In germline, CDR1 is SGHTA, CDR2 FQGNSA. This CDR3 comprises 15 residues. The CDR3 here is CASSSGRARGNIQYF. In nucleotides, the CDR3 is TGTGCCAGCAGCTCTGGGAGGGCCAGGGGGAACATTCAGTACTTC. The full variable domain, rest sourced from reference TRBV7-2 and TRBJ2-4, is GAGVSQSPSNKVTEKGKDVELRCDPISGHTALYWYRQSLGQGLEFLIYFQGNSAPDKSGLPSDRFSAERTGGSVSTLTIQRTQQEDSAVYLCASSSGRARGNIQYFGAGTRLSVL.

The V gene is TRBV18, the J gene TRBJ2-1; 10 bases agree with TRBD1. Germline loops: CDR1 KGHSH, CDR2 LQKENI. The ends lost 0 bases at V and 8 bases at J; junction bases unmatched: 4. The CDR3 has 15 amino acids. Here the CDR3 reads CASSPPGQGPDEQFF. As DNA, the CDR3 is TGTGCCAGCTCACCACCGGGACAGGGGCCCGATGAGCAGTTCTTC.

V is TRBV4-3 and J is TRBJ2-3; TRBD2 agrees at 8 bases. The V gene end was trimmed by 1 base and the J gene end by 4 bases; junction bases not matched to a gene: 10. Germline V gene sequence: CDR1 LGHNA, CDR2 YSLEER. This CDR3 spans 17 amino acids. The CDR3 sequence is CASSQVGPREGPDTQYF. The CDR3 nucleotides are TGCGCCAGCAGCCAAGTTGGGCCCCGGGAGGGCCCAGATACGCAGTATTTT.

The CDR3 region is CASSLGSWGLYF. The CDR3 coding sequence is TGTGCCAGCAGCTTAGGATCTTGGGGACTCTACTTC. This sequence joins TRBV7-9 and TRBJ2-7, with a weak D call TRBD2 (6 bases). This CDR3 comprises 12 residues. V gave up 1 base and J gave up 13 bases, with 14 bases separating them. The germline gives CDR1 SEHNR, CDR2 FQNEAQ (reference sequence). The complete variable domain, with remaining parts taken from reference TRBV7-9 and TRBJ2-7, reads DTGVSQNPRHKITKRGQNVTFRCDPISEHNRLYWYRQTLGQGPEFLTYFQNEAQLEKSRLLSDRFSAERPKGSFSTLEIQRTEQGDSAMYLCASSLGSWGLYFGPGTRLTVT.

This clone was recorded only once. The chain uses TRBV18 and TRBJ2-7; D is possibly TRBD1 (7 bases). This CDR3 contains 15 residues. V gave up 4 bases and J gave up 5 bases, with 18 bases separating them. Germline CDR1 and CDR2: KGHSH and LQKENI. The CDR3 spells CASSRETGTFNEQYF. DNA for the CDR3: TGTGCCAGCTCACGTGAGACAGGGACTTTTAACGAGCAGTACTTC.

This chain uses TRBV19 with TRBJ2-1; TRBD2 matches at 11 bases. This CDR3 is built from 16 residues. Trimming removed 6 bases from V and 7 bases from J; junction bases left unmatched: 11. CDR1 LNHDA and CDR2 SQIVND come from the germline V gene (reference sequence). The CDR3 is CASSSPGLAGGNEQFF. CDR3 DNA sequence: TGTGCCAGTAGCAGCCCAGGACTAGCGGGCGGTAATGAGCAGTTCTTC.

J is TRBJ2-7 and V is TRBV7-2; 13 bases fit TRBD2. V gave up 5 bases and J gave up 5 bases; unmatched junction bases: 6. The CDR3 extends over 15 amino acids. Germline CDR1 SGHTA, CDR2 FQGNSA. CDR3 DNA sequence: TGTGCCAGCAGCATACTAGCGGGAGGGCCAAACGAGCAGTACTTC. This encodes CASSILAGGPNEQYF.

The chain joins TRBV11-1 to TRBJ2-3; D not certain. The CDR3 is 13 residues long. V gave up 1 base and J gave up 6 bases, with 8 bases separating them. CDR1 and CDR2 (germline): SGHAT, FQDESV (reference sequence). The CDR3 DNA is TGTGCCAGCAGCTTAGTGGGCCTCGATACGCAGTATTTT. It encodes CASSLVGLDTQYF.

The V and J genes are TRBV6-5 and TRBJ2-5; TRBD1 agrees at 8 bases. V dropped 0 bases and J dropped 5; count of bases not matched to a gene: 8. The CDR3 contains 16 residues. The V gene's germline CDR1 is MNHEY and CDR2 SVGAGI. CDR3 region: CASSYSQGATGETQYF. In nucleotides, the CDR3 is TGTGCCAGCAGTTACTCCCAGGGGGCGACGGGGGAGACCCAGTACTTC.

The rearrangement joins TRBV4-1 to TRBJ1-2; TRBD1 matches at 11 bases. V shed 1 base and J 7 bases; nucleotides not matched to a gene: 2. CDR1 and CDR2 (germline): MGHRA, YSYEKL. The CDR3 runs to 14 residues. CDR3 sequence reads: CASSQGDRGFGYTF. DNA for the CDR3: TGCGCCAGCAGCCAAGGGGACAGGGGGTTTGGCTACACCTTC.

This clone was seen a handful of times. The chain joins TRBV18 to TRBJ1-4; TRBD1 matches 11 bases. The CDR3 runs 17 residues. V was pared by 4 bases and J by 0 bases, with 4 bases of the junction left unmatched. Germline loops: CDR1 KGHSH, CDR2 LQKENI. DNA of the CDR3: TGTGCCAGCTCACGGAGGGGACAGGGGGCAACTAATGAAAAACTGTTTTTT. Its protein product is CASSRRGQGATNEKLFF.

The chain recombines TRBV27 with TRBJ2-6; possibly TRBD1 or TRBD2 for D (6 bases each). Germline-derived CDR1 and CDR2 are MNHEY and SMNVEV (reference sequence). The ends were cut back, 6 bases at V and 2 bases at J, with 14 bases in the middle. This CDR3 spans 16 amino acids. The CDR3 sequence is CASSSWGAPGANVLTF. Here the CDR3 DNA reads TGTGCCAGCAGCTCATGGGGGGCGCCTGGGGCCAACGTCCTGACTTTC.

The chain uses TRBV30 and TRBJ2-7; D is tentatively TRBD1 or TRBD2 (6 bases each). The V gene lost 0 bases and the J gene lost 11 bases, with 11 bases spanning the gap. The CDR3 length is 11 residues. From germline, CDR1 is GTSNPN and CDR2 SVGIG (reference sequence). CDR3 nucleotide sequence: TGTGCCTGGAGTGTAGGGGGGCTGGAGTACTTC. It translates to CAWSVGGLEYF. Full variable domain (remainder filled in from reference TRBV30 and TRBJ2-7): SQTIHQWPATLVQPVGSPLSLECTVEGTSNPNLYWYRQAAGRGLQLLFYSVGIGQISSEVPQNLSASRPQDRQFILSSKKLLLSDSGFYLCAWSVGGLEYFGPGTRLTVT.

This chain links TRBV29-1 with TRBJ2-7; 7 bases are a match to TRBD2. CDR3 length: 13 amino acids. The germline gives CDR1 SQVTM, CDR2 ANQGSEA. J lost 3 bases, V lost 6 bases, and 8 bases had no gene match. This CDR3 reads CSVATSPSYEQYF. The CDR3 coding sequence is TGCAGCGTGGCGACTAGCCCGAGCTACGAGCAGTACTTC.

The rearrangement links TRBV7-9 to TRBJ2-2, with a possible D match to TRBD1 (5 bases). The CDR3 consists of 14 residues. The germline CDR1 and CDR2 sequences are SEHNR and FQNEAQ (reference sequence). V was clipped by 7 bases and J by 6 bases, with 15 bases between them. CDR3 DNA sequence: TGTGCCAGCACCCAGCCGGGCAGGGCCGGGGAGCTGTTTTTT. Protein product: CASTQPGRAGELFF.

J is TRBJ1-5 and V is TRBV19; perhaps TRBD1 as D (6 bases). CDR1 and CDR2 (germline): LNHDA, SQIVND (reference sequence). Trimming stripped 4 bases from V and 11 bases from J, with 18 bases between. This CDR3 is 14 amino acids long. The DNA for the CDR3 is TGTGCCAGTAGTAATGACAGGTCCACGTCGGCCCAGCATTTT. Its protein product is CASSNDRSTSAQHF.

Written as DNA, the CDR3 is TGTGCCAGCAGCTTAGGAGGGAGTAACAATGAGCAGTTCTTC. Translating gives CASSLGGSNNEQFF. The chain joins TRBV7-3 to TRBJ2-1, with a possible D match to TRBD2 (6 bases). V lost 2 bases and J lost 5, with 10 bases in between. Germline V gene sequence: CDR1 SGHTA, CDR2 FQGTGA. This CDR3 has 14 amino acids.

This chain links TRBV7-9 with TRBJ1-1; D ambiguous. The germline V gene has CDR1 SEHNR and CDR2 FQNEAQ (reference sequence). The CDR3 runs 14 residues. Between the trimmed V and J ends, which lost 1 base and 2 bases, there was a span of 8 bases. CDR3 coding DNA: TGTGCCAGCAGCTTAGGAGTGGGTAACACTGAAGCTTTCTTT. This sequence encodes CASSLGVGNTEAFF.

The CDR3 DNA reads TGCGCCAGCAGCTGGTCTCGTCTAGCGTCTAGGGATACGCAGTATTTT. Protein sequence: CASSWSRLASRDTQYF. The chain couples TRBV10-1 to TRBJ2-3; maybe TRBD2 (6 bases). This CDR3 has 16 residues. V was shortened by 6 bases and J by 6 bases, with 22 bases between the two germline ends. The germline V gene has CDR1 WNHNN and CDR2 SYGVQD (reference sequence).

V and J are TRBV11-2 and TRBJ2-7, with TRBD2 matching over 7 bases. The V segment lost 0 bases and the J segment 3 bases; nucleotides outside the gene matches: 8. The length of the CDR3 is 16 residues. The germline gives CDR1 SGHAT, CDR2 FQNNGV. The CDR3 sequence: CASSLDLTSENYEQYF. CDR3 in DNA: TGTGCCAGCAGCTTAGATCTTACTAGCGAGAACTACGAGCAGTACTTC.

V and J are TRBV7-8 and TRBJ1-1; TRBD1 is a possible D gene (6 bases). Looked up from germline, CDR1 is SGHVS and CDR2 is FQNEAQ. Trimming took off 5 bases at V and 0 bases at J, with 22 bases between the two ends. This CDR3 spans 18 amino acids. CDR3 sequence (DNA): TGTGCCAGCAGCCCCCGCCCCAGGACAGACATCATGAACACTGAAGCTTTCTTT. As protein: CASSPRPRTDIMNTEAFF.

The gene calls are TRBV18 and TRBJ2-7; D may be TRBD2 (5 bases). Germline V lookup: CDR1 KGHSH, CDR2 LQKENI. The ends were cut back, 6 bases at V and 9 bases at J, with 24 bases in the middle. The length of the CDR3 is 15 residues. The CDR3 spells CASSRDYSSPEGQYF. The CDR3 coding sequence is TGTGCCAGCTCGCGAGACTACTCGTCCCCTGAGGGGCAGTACTTC.

The V and J genes are TRBV15 and TRBJ2-1, with TRBD1 matching over 8 bases. CDR1 and CDR2 from the germline V gene are LNHNV and YYDKDF (reference sequence). Trimming cost V 4 bases and J 6 bases; bases outside gene matches: 5. There are 14 residues in the CDR3. CDR3 DNA sequence: TGTGCCACCAGCACCCGGACAGGGTTCAATGAGCAGTTCTTC. This translates into CATSTRTGFNEQFF.

The chain joins TRBV6-1 to TRBJ1-5; no clear D. Germline CDR1 is MNHNS and CDR2 is SASEGT. V gave up 7 bases and J gave up 9 bases, with 13 bases separating them. This CDR3 is built from 12 residues. CDR3: CASNYLDRPQHF. In DNA form, the CDR3 reads TGTGCCAGCAACTATCTCGACCGGCCCCAGCATTTT.

The chain links TRBV7-9 to TRBJ1-4; D unresolved. V lost 4 bases and J lost 4, with 13 bases in between. Germline values: CDR1 SEHNR, CDR2 FQNEAQ (reference sequence). This CDR3 contains 15 residues. The CDR3 loop is CASSSSRTNNEKLFF. The CDR3 nucleotides read TGTGCCAGCAGCTCATCGCGGACGAATAATGAAAAACTGTTTTTT.

This rearrangement joins TRBV10-3 to TRBJ2-5, with 7 bases matching TRBD2. Germline CDR1 is ENHRY and CDR2 is SYGVKD. V was pared by 3 bases and J by 5 bases, with 6 bases of the junction left unmatched. This CDR3 region has 14 residues. DNA of the CDR3: TGTGCCATCAGTGAAAGGCAGGGAGGGGAGACCCAGTACTTC. Protein product: CAISERQGGETQYF.